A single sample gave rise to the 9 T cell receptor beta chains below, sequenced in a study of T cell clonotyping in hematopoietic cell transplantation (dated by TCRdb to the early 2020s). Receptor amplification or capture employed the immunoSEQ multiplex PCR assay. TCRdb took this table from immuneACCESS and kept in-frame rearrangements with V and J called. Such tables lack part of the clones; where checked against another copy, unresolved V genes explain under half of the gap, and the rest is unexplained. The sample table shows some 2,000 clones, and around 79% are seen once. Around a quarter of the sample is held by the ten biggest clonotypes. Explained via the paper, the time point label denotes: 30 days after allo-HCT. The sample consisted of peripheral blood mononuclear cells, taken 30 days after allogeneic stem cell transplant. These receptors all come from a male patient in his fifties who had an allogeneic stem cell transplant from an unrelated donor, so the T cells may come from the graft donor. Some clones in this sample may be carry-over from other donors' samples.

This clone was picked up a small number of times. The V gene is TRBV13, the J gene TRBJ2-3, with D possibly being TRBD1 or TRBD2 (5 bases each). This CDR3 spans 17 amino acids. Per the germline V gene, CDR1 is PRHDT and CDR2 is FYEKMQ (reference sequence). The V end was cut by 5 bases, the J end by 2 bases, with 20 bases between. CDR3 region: CASSHRDRGRSTDTQYF. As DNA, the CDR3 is TGTGCCAGCAGCCATCGGGACCGCGGACGATCCACAGATACGCAGTATTTT.

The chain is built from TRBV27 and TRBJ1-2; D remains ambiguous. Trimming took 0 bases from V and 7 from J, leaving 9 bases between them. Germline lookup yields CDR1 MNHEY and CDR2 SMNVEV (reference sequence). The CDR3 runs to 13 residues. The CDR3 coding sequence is TGTGCCAGCAGTTTATCAGGGAAGATTGGCTACACCTTC. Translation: CASSLSGKIGYTF.

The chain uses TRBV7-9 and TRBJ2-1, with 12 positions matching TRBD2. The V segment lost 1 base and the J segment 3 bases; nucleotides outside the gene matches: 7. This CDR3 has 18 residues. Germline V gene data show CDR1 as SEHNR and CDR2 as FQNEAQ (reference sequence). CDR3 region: CASSLELAGGLIYNEQFF. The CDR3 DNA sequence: TGTGCCAGCAGCTTAGAACTAGCGGGGGGCCTCATCTACAATGAGCAGTTCTTC.

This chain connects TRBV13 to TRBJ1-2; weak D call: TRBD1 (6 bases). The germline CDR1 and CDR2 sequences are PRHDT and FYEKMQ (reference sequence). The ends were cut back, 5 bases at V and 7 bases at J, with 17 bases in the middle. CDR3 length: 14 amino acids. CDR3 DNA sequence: TGTGCCAGCAGCCGTCTTGGGGGGGCTGGTGGCTACACCTTC. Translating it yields CASSRLGGAGGYTF.

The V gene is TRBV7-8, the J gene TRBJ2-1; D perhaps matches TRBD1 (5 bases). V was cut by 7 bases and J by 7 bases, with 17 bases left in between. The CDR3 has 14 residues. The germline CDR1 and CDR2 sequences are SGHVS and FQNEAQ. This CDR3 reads CASNEPGRQNEQFF. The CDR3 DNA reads TGTGCCAGCAACGAACCGGGCAGACAGAATGAGCAGTTCTTC.

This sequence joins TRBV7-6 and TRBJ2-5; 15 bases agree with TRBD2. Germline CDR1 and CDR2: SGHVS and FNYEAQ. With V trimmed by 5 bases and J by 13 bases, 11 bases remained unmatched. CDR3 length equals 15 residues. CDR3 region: CASSPDWTSGGERYF. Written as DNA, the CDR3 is TGTGCCAGCAGCCCCGATTGGACTAGCGGGGGGGAGCGGTACTTC.

The CDR3 coding sequence is TGCGCCAGCAGCTTGGCACAGGGGGCATCTGAAGCTTTCTTT. Encoded protein: CASSLAQGASEAFF. V and J are TRBV5-1 and TRBJ1-1; 9 positions match TRBD1. After removal of 0 bases from V and 6 bases from J, the junction contained 3 bases not matched to a gene. The CDR3 is made up of 14 amino acids. The germline V gene has CDR1 SGHRS and CDR2 YFSETQ. The whole variable domain, remainder taken from reference TRBV5-1 and TRBJ1-1, is KAGVTQTPRYLIKTRGQQVTLSCSPISGHRSVSWYQQTPGQGLQFLFEYFSETQRNKGNFPGRFSGRQFSNSRSEMNVSTLELGDSALYLCASSLAQGASEAFFGQGTRLTVV.

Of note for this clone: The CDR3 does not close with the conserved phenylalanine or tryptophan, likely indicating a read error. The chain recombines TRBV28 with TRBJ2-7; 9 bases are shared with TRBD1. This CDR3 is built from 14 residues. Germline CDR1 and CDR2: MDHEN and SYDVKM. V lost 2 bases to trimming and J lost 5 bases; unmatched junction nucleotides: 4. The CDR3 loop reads CASSLIGTGHEQYL. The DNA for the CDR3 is TGTGCCAGCAGTTTAATTGGGACAGGGCACGAGCAGTACCTC.

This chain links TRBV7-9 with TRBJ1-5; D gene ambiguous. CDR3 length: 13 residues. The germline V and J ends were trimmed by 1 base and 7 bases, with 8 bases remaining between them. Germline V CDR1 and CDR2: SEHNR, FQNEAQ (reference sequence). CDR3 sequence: CASSLESNQPQHF. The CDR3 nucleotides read TGTGCCAGCAGCTTAGAAAGTAACCAGCCCCAGCATTTT.